This T cell receptor beta chain originates from a study of human T cells and chemical hapten exposure. Study-wide context: Small discrepancies in pooled library volume mainly accounted for the varying TCR yields per sample.

In TCRdb, the RACE reads were re-called with MiXCR into one record per CDR3 protein. The table records around 75,000 distinct CDR3 sequences, 10% of them present only once. CDR1 is SGHAT, CDR2 FQNNGV, per germline. V was shortened by 4 bases and J by 5 bases, with 18 bases between the two germline ends. This CDR3 is built from 15 residues. Time point indicated: patch test 2, 6 weeks after DPC sensitization. Documented treatment: therapeutic diphenylcyclopropenone sensitization with weekly scalp DPC. This clonotype was counted at least ten times. The receptor comes from a woman in her 50s with alopecia areata. Some clones in this sample may be carry-over from other donors' samples. This rearrangement joins TRBV11-2 to TRBJ2-7; tentatively, D is TRBD2 (5 bases). The specimen was whole blood, collected in connection with sensitization to the hapten diphenylcyclopropenone (DPC). The CDR3 coding sequence is TGTGCCAGCAGCTCCCCAGGACTCAATGCTAACGAGCAGTACTTC. It encodes CASSSPGLNANEQYF.